The table lists the clone carrying this T cell receptor (beta chain) with a few counts. This CDR3 contains 15 residues. Germline CDR1 SEHNR, CDR2 FQNEAQ (reference sequence). After removal of 5 bases from V and 2 bases from J, the junction contained 9 bases not matched to a gene. This entry is derived from a study of T cell responses to AZD1222 COVID-19 vaccine. Here immunoSEQ multiplex PCR was the method, and the copy in TCRdb shows in-frame clones only, minus some. This table has roughly 150,000 clones, under 95% appearing once. This clonotype was obtained from an adult who received the AZD1222 COVID-19 vaccine. The sample consisted of peripheral blood, taken 28 days after the second AZD1222 dose. The rearrangement joins TRBV7-9 to TRBJ2-7; 7 bases are shared with TRBD2. The DNA for the CDR3 is TGTGCCAGCAGCACCGAGCGGGGACGTCCCTACGAGCAGTACTTC. It codes for CASSTERGRPYEQYF.